The T cell receptor beta chain under discussion was sequenced for a study of blood T cells in healthy people across ages. The sample holds a few counts of this clonotype. A sample-barcoded 5' primer and a J-beta primer mix were used in a second PCR of roughly 6 to 12 cycles. TCRdb reprocessed the 5' RACE reads via MiXCR and lists one record per CDR3 protein. The repertoire consists of some 550,000 distinct CDR3 sequences, with less than 60% occurring once and the leading ten covering about 22%. The J segment lost 7 bases and the V segment lost 4 bases, leaving 9 bases of the junction unmatched. This CDR3 spans 16 amino acids. In germline, CDR1 is SGHTA, CDR2 FQGNSA.

The V and J genes are TRBV7-2 and TRBJ2-1, with 11 nucleotides matching TRBD1. Sequenced material: blood. This TCR came from an elderly man in good health. The CDR3 bases are TGTGCCAGCAGCTCGACCGGGACAGGGGGTGATAATGAGCAGTTCTTC. It encodes CASSSTGTGGDNEQFF.